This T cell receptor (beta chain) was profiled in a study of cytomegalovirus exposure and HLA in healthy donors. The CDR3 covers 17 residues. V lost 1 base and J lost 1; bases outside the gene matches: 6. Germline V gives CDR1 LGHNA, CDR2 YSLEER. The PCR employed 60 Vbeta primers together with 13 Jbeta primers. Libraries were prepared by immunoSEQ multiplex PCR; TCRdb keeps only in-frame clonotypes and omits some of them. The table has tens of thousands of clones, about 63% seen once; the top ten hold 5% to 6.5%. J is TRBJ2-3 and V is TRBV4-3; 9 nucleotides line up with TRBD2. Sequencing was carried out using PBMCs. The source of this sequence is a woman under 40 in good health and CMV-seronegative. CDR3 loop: CASSQAAGGVGTDTQYF. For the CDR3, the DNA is TGCGCCAGCAGCCAAGCAGCGGGAGGAGTAGGCACAGATACGCAGTATTTT.